This record concerns one T cell receptor beta chain sequence. As yet, its antigen is unknown. The record originates from a study of glioma-infiltrating T cells after dendritic cell vaccination. Overall study context: Patients received three intradermal dendritic cell vaccine injections at biweekly intervals. Whole-study results and caveats: No direct clonality-survival link was found; a diverse polyclonal response may matter.

The CDR3 is 12 residues long. The V and J ends lost 3 bases and 2 bases respectively, with 7 bases between them. CDR1 is SQVTM, CDR2 ANQGSEA, per germline. Sequencing used immunoSEQ multiplex PCR; TCRdb keeps in-frame clones, though not all of them. The data hold 100,000 or so clones, with more than 75% observed a single time. This clonotype was sampled from a human donor with glioblastoma. This chain joins TRBV29-1 and TRBJ1-2; a weak D match, TRBD1 (6 bases). The specimen was blood, collected before dendritic cell vaccination. Here the CDR3 DNA reads TGCAGCGTTGATACAGGGAACTATGGCTACACCTTC. Translated: CSVDTGNYGYTF.